A selection of T cell receptor beta chains follows, all from one sample in a study of blood T cell repertoires in COVID-19. The table came from immunoSEQ multiplex PCR; TCRdb's copy has only in-frame clones and leaves some out. This sample has about 260,000 clones, with 70% to 90% found just once. The sequencing sample was made of peripheral blood. The receptors were gathered from a woman aged 50 to 65 with acute or convalescent COVID-19. Each CDR3 is given with its conserved first and last residue. The D gene is left open where the match is weak. The size entry is marked missing in some rows and otherwise reads once, few, many or a size class.

clone_size	v_call	j_call	d_call	cdr3_aa
-	TRBV7-2	TRBJ2-5	TRBD2	CASSLSSGWVETQYF
-	TRBV6-2/TRBV6-3	TRBJ2-1	-	CASSSPRAGNYNEQFF
few	TRBV5-1	TRBJ1-6	TRBD1	CASSFRSGTVDSPLHF
-	TRBV4-2	TRBJ1-6	-	CASSHHPRGGGEGASPLHF
-	TRBV18	TRBJ2-1	TRBD1	CASSPTGGGYNEQFF
-	TRBV7-9	TRBJ1-2	-	CASSRTGSGYGYTF
-	TRBV19	TRBJ1-4	TRBD1	CASSKGRTGGAATNEKLFF
-	TRBV9	TRBJ1-2	TRBD1	CASSGDQGAGGYTF
-	TRBV4-3	TRBJ1-3	TRBD1	CASSQTGALSGNTIYF
-	TRBV7-2	TRBJ2-1	TRBD1	CASSSRDSSYNEQFF
-	TRBV9	TRBJ2-3	TRBD1	CASSVDEGQGTDTQYF
few	TRBV11-2	TRBJ2-7	-	CASSLAEGNYEQYF
-	TRBV6-5	TRBJ2-7	-	CASIGNTYEQYF
-	TRBV5-4	TRBJ2-1	TRBD1	CASSPDRANEQFF
-	TRBV29-1	TRBJ2-7	-	CSVEDGSVSYEQYF
-	TRBV18	TRBJ2-5	-	CASSPRTRGRETQYF
-	TRBV7-9	TRBJ2-1	TRBD2	CASSLGGTRTYNEQFF
once	TRBV2	TRBJ2-7	-	CASSAGPSYEQYF
-	TRBV5-1	TRBJ2-1	-	CASSAYRDPGYNEQFF
-	TRBV19	TRBJ1-5	-	CASGRGAEGNQPQHF